These 13 T cell receptor beta chains share one sample of origin, sequenced in a study of OX40 agonist ivuxolimab in advanced cancers. The repertoire was sequenced with immunoSEQ multiplex PCR; TCRdb's copy has only in-frame clones and lacks some. Of 50,000 to 75,000 clones in the sample, 87% were seen once. Sequenced material: CD4+ or CD8+ T cells sorted from blood, taken in a trial of the OX40 agonist ivuxolimab. These receptors originate from an adult with an advanced solid tumor such as melanoma, head and neck, liver or kidney cancer.

The chain links TRBV10-3 to TRBJ2-7, with D perhaps being TRBD1 or TRBD2 (5 bases each). Trimming removed 4 bases at V and 5 bases at J, with 12 bases between. Germline values: CDR1 ENHRY, CDR2 SYGVKD. The CDR3 extends over 13 amino acids. CDR3 sequence reads: CAISGTGTNEQYF. The CDR3 DNA is TGTGCCATCAGTGGAACCGGGACCAACGAGCAGTACTTC.

The V call is TRBV10-3, the J call TRBJ2-1, with D possibly TRBD1 on 7 matching bases. Germline CDR1 ENHRY, CDR2 SYGVKD. V shed 5 bases and J shed 12 bases, with 26 bases lying between them. The CDR3 length is 16 residues. CDR3 residues: CAISSGGGAGPDGQFF. In DNA form, the CDR3 reads TGTGCCATCAGTTCAGGGGGAGGTGCAGGGCCCGATGGGCAGTTCTTC.

A single count supports this clone. This chain joins TRBV5-1 and TRBJ2-1, with a tentative D call TRBD1 (6 bases). The length of the CDR3 is 13 residues. Germline V gene sequence: CDR1 SGHRS, CDR2 YFSETQ. V was cut by 3 bases and J by 7 bases, with 11 bases left in between. The CDR3 DNA is TGCGCCAGCAGCTCCCAGGGGCTGAATGAGCAGTTCTTC. It encodes CASSSQGLNEQFF.

This clone appeared once. The chain employs TRBV18 and TRBJ2-3; tentatively, D is TRBD1 (6 bases). This CDR3 has 15 residues. The V end was cut by 3 bases, the J end by 2 bases, with 12 bases between. The V gene's germline CDR1 is KGHSH and CDR2 LQKENI. The CDR3 loop is CASSPRTATTDTQYF. Written as DNA, the CDR3 is TGTGCCAGCTCACCTCGGACAGCAACCACAGATACGCAGTATTTT.

This chain connects TRBV28 to TRBJ2-2; possible D gene TRBD2, 6 bases. Germline CDR1 is MDHEN and CDR2 is SYDVKM. Between the trimmed V and J ends, which lost 4 bases and 0 bases, there was a span of 21 bases. CDR3 size: 19 residues. CDR3: CASSSIGTWDSPNTGELFF. The CDR3 DNA sequence: TGTGCCAGCAGTTCGATTGGGACCTGGGACTCCCCGAACACCGGGGAGCTGTTTTTT.

The chain links TRBV7-8 to TRBJ1-4; D not resolved. The germline gives CDR1 SGHVS, CDR2 FQNEAQ. This CDR3 spans 13 amino acids. Between the trimmed V and J ends, which lost 0 bases and 8 bases, there was a span of 7 bases. CDR3 loop: CASSLAPREKLFF. In DNA form, the CDR3 reads TGTGCCAGCAGCTTAGCGCCCAGGGAAAAACTGTTTTTT.

The V and J genes are TRBV11-2 and TRBJ1-1; 7 bases match TRBD1. CDR3 size: 16 residues. Germline V gene lookup returns CDR1 SGHAT and CDR2 FQNNGV. J lost 7 bases, V lost 5 bases, and 16 bases had no gene match. CDR3 bases: TGTGCCAGCAGCACCCGGCAGACAGGGAATAAGGGTGAAGCTTTCTTT. Translating it yields CASSTRQTGNKGEAFF.

The chain couples TRBV5-5 to TRBJ2-7; no clear D gene. CDR1 is SGHKS, CDR2 YYEKEE, per germline (reference sequence). The length of the CDR3 is 13 residues. Trimming took 0 bases from V and 0 from J, leaving 4 bases between them. CDR3 nucleotide sequence: TGTGCCAGCAGCTTGGACGTCTCCTACGAGCAGTACTTC. Translated, it gives CASSLDVSYEQYF.

The genes are TRBV4-1 and TRBJ2-7; 7 bases map to TRBD1. The CDR3 is 15 amino acids. Germline V gene data show CDR1 as MGHRA and CDR2 as YSYEKL. V shed 1 base, J shed 3 bases, and the junction held 6 bases outside the gene matches. Written as DNA, the CDR3 is TGCGCCAGCAGCCAAGCGCTGACAGGGATCTACGAGCAGTACTTC. Its translation: CASSQALTGIYEQYF.

The V gene is TRBV10-3, the J gene TRBJ2-7, with D unclear. CDR1 and CDR2 from the germline V gene are ENHRY and SYGVKD. This CDR3 comprises 12 residues. V was shortened by 10 bases and J by 4 bases, with 14 bases between the two germline ends. The CDR3 DNA reads as TGTGCCACGACCGGGCCGGAGTACGAGCAGTACTTC. Translating gives CATTGPEYEQYF.

The gene calls are TRBV7-9 and TRBJ2-5, with D perhaps matching TRBD2 (5 bases). CDR1 SEHNR and CDR2 FQNEAQ come from the germline V gene (reference sequence). There are 12 residues in the CDR3. V gave up 2 bases and J gave up 13 bases, with 14 bases separating them. This CDR3 is CASSLLAGEGYF. In nucleotides, the CDR3 is TGTGCCAGCAGCTTACTCGCGGGTGAGGGGTACTTC.

The chain combines TRBV6-5 with TRBJ2-1; no reliable D call. Germline CDR1 reads MNHEY; CDR2 reads SVGAGI. Trimming took off 2 bases at V and 5 bases at J, with 10 bases between the two ends. The CDR3 is made up of 14 amino acids. The CDR3 bases are TGTGCCAGCAGTTACCTGGGAAGGGACAATGAGCAGTTCTTC. Translated, it gives CASSYLGRDNEQFF.

V usage is TRBV5-1 and J usage is TRBJ2-1, with a weak D call TRBD2 (6 bases). The length of the CDR3 is 15 residues. Germline V gene lookup returns CDR1 SGHRS and CDR2 YFSETQ. The germline V and J ends were trimmed by 1 base and 2 bases, with 10 bases remaining between them. CDR3 protein: CASSLRPGAYNEQFF. The CDR3 nucleotides read TGCGCCAGCAGCTTGAGGCCGGGAGCCTACAATGAGCAGTTCTTC.